Each of the 18 T cell receptor beta chains below was sequenced from the same sample in a study of shared clonotypes between healthy human individuals. Assay: immunoSEQ multiplex PCR; the TCRdb copy retains only in-frame clones and omits some. Of roughly 380,000 clones listed, about 96% were seen once; the top ten hold 0.25% to 0.35%. Sequencing was performed on memory CD8+ T cells sorted from blood. As for subset: CD45RO+ cells pooled with CCR7-negative TemRA cells. The origin of the receptors is a man aged 25-45 years in good health.

About this clone itself: This sample includes further DNA sequences coding for the same CDR3. This rearrangement joins TRBV10-3 to TRBJ2-1; 10 nucleotides line up with TRBD1. CDR3 size: 13 residues. Germline V gene data show CDR1 as ENHRY and CDR2 as SYGVKD. The V gene end was trimmed by 4 bases and the J gene end by 6 bases; junction bases not matched to a gene: 0. This chain's CDR3 is CAISGTGGNEQFF. In nucleotides, the CDR3 is TGTGCCATCAGTGGGACAGGGGGCAATGAGCAGTTCTTC.

This chain links TRBV29-1 with TRBJ2-5, with 9 bases matching TRBD2. The CDR3 consists of 13 residues. Germline assignment: CDR1 SQVTM and CDR2 ANQGSEA. Trimming removed 5 bases from V and 5 bases from J; junction bases left unmatched: 6. The DNA for the CDR3 is TGCAGCGTTCGCGGGAGGGTCTGGGAGACCCAGTACTTC. Translated, it gives CSVRGRVWETQYF.

The V gene is TRBV5-6, the J gene TRBJ1-1; 7 positions match TRBD1. CDR1 is SGHDT and CDR2 is YYEEEE in the germline V gene. The V and J ends lost 0 bases and 5 bases, in that order; junction bases with no gene match: 4. This CDR3 has 14 residues. CDR3 DNA sequence: TGTGCCAGCAGCTTGGGCCCCAGGGGGACTGAAGCTTTCTTT. Protein sequence: CASSLGPRGTEAFF.

The chain combines TRBV5-1 with TRBJ2-6; D is uncertain. Germline V CDR1 and CDR2: SGHRS, YFSETQ. Between the trimmed V and J ends, which lost 4 bases and 0 bases, there was a span of 8 bases. The CDR3 spans 15 residues. CDR3 nucleotides: TGCGCCAGCAGCGATAGGGCCTCTGGGGCCAACGTCCTGACTTTC. This sequence encodes CASSDRASGANVLTF.

This chain joins TRBV18 and TRBJ2-5; the match to TRBD2 covers 9 bases. Germline V gene lookup returns CDR1 KGHSH and CDR2 LQKENI. The CDR3 has 15 amino acids. Germline trimming cut 2 bases from V and 3 bases from J; bases unmatched to any gene: 4. CDR3 in DNA: TGTGCCAGCTCACCAACCCGGACTAGCGAAGAGACCCAGTACTTC. Protein: CASSPTRTSEETQYF.

The chain employs TRBV7-9 and TRBJ2-2; TRBD2 matches at 13 bases. V lost 5 bases to trimming and J lost 6 bases; unmatched junction nucleotides: 6. The CDR3 runs 16 residues. CDR1 and CDR2 (germline): SEHNR, FQNEAQ (reference sequence). The CDR3 reads CASSTRTSGRAGELFF. The CDR3 DNA is TGTGCCAGCAGCACTAGGACTAGCGGGAGAGCCGGGGAGCTGTTTTTT.

V gene TRBV6-1 combines with J gene TRBJ2-1; weak D call: TRBD2 (6 bases). CDR1 and CDR2 (germline): MNHNS, SASEGT. CDR3 length equals 15 residues. Trimming removed 2 bases at V and 6 bases at J, with 14 bases between. The CDR3: CASSELLAIGNEQFF. CDR3 nucleotide sequence: TGTGCCAGCAGTGAACTTCTAGCGATCGGCAATGAGCAGTTCTTC.

CDR3 sequence: CASRKEGGELFF. In DNA form, the CDR3 reads TGTGCCAGCAGAAAAGAAGGCGGGGAGCTGTTTTTT. The rearrangement joins TRBV7-2 to TRBJ2-2; D remains ambiguous. Trimming stripped 6 bases from V and 7 bases from J, with 9 bases between. This CDR3 region has 12 residues. Germline CDR1 reads SGHTA; CDR2 reads FQGNSA.

This rearrangement joins TRBV4-1 to TRBJ2-3, with 7 bases aligning to TRBD2. With V trimmed by 1 base and J by 5 bases, 6 bases remained unmatched. The CDR3 is 15 amino acids. Germline CDR1 is MGHRA and CDR2 is YSYEKL. Here the CDR3 reads CASSQVDGGRDTQYF. The CDR3 nucleotides are TGCGCCAGCAGCCAAGTGGACGGCGGGAGAGATACGCAGTATTTT.

A word on this clone: Other nucleotide sequences from this sample produce the same CDR3. V gene TRBV5-1 combines with J gene TRBJ2-3; no definite D call. This CDR3 region has 11 residues. Germline loops: CDR1 SGHRS, CDR2 YFSETQ. The V end was cut by 1 base, the J end by 6 bases, with 3 bases between. CDR3 sequence (DNA): TGCGCCAGCAGCTTGCAGGATACGCAGTATTTT. It translates to CASSLQDTQYF.

This clone appeared once. The V gene is TRBV4-1, the J gene TRBJ2-3, with 11 nucleotides matching TRBD2. Germline V lookup: CDR1 MGHRA, CDR2 YSYEKL. Germline trimming cut 1 base from V and 1 base from J; bases unmatched to any gene: 7. CDR3 length: 18 residues. CDR3 bases: TGCGCCAGCAGCCAAGGTAGATTAGCGGGAGGGCGCACAGATACGCAGTATTTT. It encodes CASSQGRLAGGRTDTQYF.

This sequence joins TRBV6-1 and TRBJ1-1, with D possibly TRBD1 on 6 matching bases. Trimming stripped 1 base from V and 7 bases from J, with 16 bases between. Germline CDR1 MNHNS, CDR2 SASEGT. The CDR3 is made up of 15 amino acids. This chain's CDR3 is CASSEGGAGEIEAFF. The CDR3 DNA is TGTGCCAGCAGTGAAGGGGGCGCAGGGGAAATTGAAGCTTTCTTT.

This chain joins TRBV7-2 and TRBJ1-2; 7 nucleotides align to TRBD1. CDR1 is SGHTA, CDR2 FQGNSA, per germline. V gave up 1 base and J gave up 4 bases; unmatched junction bases: 9. This CDR3 region has 16 residues. The CDR3 bases are TGTGCCAGCAGCTTAGGCGGGGACAGTATGTCCTATGGCTACACCTTC. Protein: CASSLGGDSMSYGYTF.

The chain combines TRBV19 with TRBJ1-5; 7 bases are shared with TRBD1. Looked up from germline, CDR1 is LNHDA and CDR2 is SQIVND (reference sequence). The length of the CDR3 is 19 residues. Losses at the gene ends were 0 bases for V and 2 bases for J; bases not matched to a gene: 13. CDR3 nucleotide sequence: TGTGCCAGTAGTATAGATATGAGACAGGGTGAAATTGGCAATCAGCCCCAGCATTTT. Translation gives CASSIDMRQGEIGNQPQHF.

The chain has TRBV4-2 and TRBJ2-7; D not certain. There are 16 residues in the CDR3. Looked up from germline, CDR1 is LGHNA and CDR2 is YNFKEQ. Trimming took off 0 bases at V and 0 bases at J, with 12 bases between the two ends. CDR3 region: CASSQDNSRSSYEQYF. CDR3 coding DNA: TGTGCCAGCAGCCAAGATAACAGCAGGAGCTCCTACGAGCAGTACTTC.

V is TRBV28 and J is TRBJ1-2, with D possibly being TRBD1 (6 bases). Germline values: CDR1 MDHEN, CDR2 SYDVKM. V was cut by 7 bases and J by 2 bases, with 11 bases left in between. The CDR3 has 13 amino acids. The CDR3 sequence is CASTQGRNYGYTF. The DNA for the CDR3 is TGTGCCAGCACTCAGGGGCGGAACTATGGCTACACCTTC.

This clone has only one observation. CDR3: CASRPGTGGNTIYF. As DNA, the CDR3 is TGTGCCAGCAGACCGGGGACGGGGGGAAACACCATATATTTT. The rearrangement uses TRBV28 and TRBJ1-3; a weak D match, TRBD1 (5 bases). The CDR3 is made up of 14 amino acids. The ends were cut back, 6 bases at V and 4 bases at J, with 13 bases in the middle. Germline V gives CDR1 MDHEN, CDR2 SYDVKM.

The chain carries TRBV5-8 and TRBJ1-1; TRBD1 agrees at 9 bases. With 4 bases clipped from V and 11 bases from J, the junction kept 6 bases outside the gene matches. The CDR3 consists of 12 residues. Germline CDR1 and CDR2: SGHTS and YDEGEE. In DNA form, the CDR3 reads TGTGCCAGCAGCCCCTGGGACAGGGACGCTTTCTTT. It yields the protein CASSPWDRDAFF.